A selection of T cell receptor beta chains follows, all from one sample in a study of early T cells in non-severe SARS-CoV-2 infection. One entry per CDR3 protein results from TCRdb running MiXCR on the 5' RACE reads. The sample consists of about 84,000 distinct CDR3 sequences, 9% to 13% of them appearing once. The sample was whole blood. Source of these receptors: an adult who was a healthcare worker with PCR-confirmed SARS-CoV-2 infection or an uninfected control (not recorded which). Each CDR3 is given with its conserved first and last residue. D genes are given only for firm matches. Not every row has a clone size; where given, it reads once, few, many or a size class.

clone size,J gene,D gene,V gene,CDR3 DNA,CDR3 protein
many,TRBJ1-1,-,TRBV2,TGTGCCAGCAGTTCCTCAGGAGTCGAAGCTTTCTTT,CASSSSGVEAFF
few,TRBJ2-3,-,TRBV28,TGTGCCAGTTCGCGGGGACAGAACACAGATACGCAGTATTTT,CASSRGQNTDTQYF
-,TRBJ1-6,-,TRBV27,TGTGCCAGCAGTCTCGGATCTGATTCACCCCTCCACTTT,CASSLGSDSPLHF
many,TRBJ1-1,-,TRBV10-1,TGCGCCAGCATGTTTGAACTGAACACTGAAGCTTTCTTT,CASMFELNTEAFF
many,TRBJ2-1,TRBD2,TRBV7-3,TGTGCCAGCAGCTTCGGACTAGCGGGAGATGAGCAGTTCTTC,CASSFGLAGDEQFF
many,TRBJ1-4,-,TRBV7-2,TGTGCCAGCAGCGCCCTGGGCAGGCAGGATGAAAAACTGTTTTTT,CASSALGRQDEKLFF
few,TRBJ2-7,-,TRBV5-1,TGCGCCAGCAGCTCTGACCGTTCACCCTACGAGCAGTACTTC,CASSSDRSPYEQYF
-,TRBJ2-2,TRBD1,TRBV12-3/TRBV12-4,TGTGCCAGCAGTCTCGGGACAGGGATCGGGGAGCTGTTTTTT,CASSLGTGIGELFF
-,TRBJ2-3,TRBD2,TRBV10-2,TGCGCCAGCTCCGTTAGCGGGAGGTCAGATACGCAGTATTTT,CASSVSGRSDTQYF
many,TRBJ1-1,-,TRBV6-5,TGTGCCAGCAGGGGCGGGTTTAGGGGCTATGAAGCTTTCTTT,CASRGGFRGYEAFF
many,TRBJ1-1,TRBD1,TRBV30,TGTGCCTATGACAGGGGCTTGGCCACTGAAGCTTTCTTT,CAYDRGLATEAFF
few,TRBJ1-5,-,TRBV30,TGTGCCTGGAGCGCTGGGGGCAAGGCTCAGCCCCAGCATTTT,CAWSAGGKAQPQHF
many,TRBJ1-1,TRBD1,TRBV10-1,TGCGCCAGCAGTGAGTCGGTCAGGGGGAAAGCTTTCTTT,CASSESVRGKAFF
-,TRBJ1-4,-,TRBV6-5,TGTGCCAGCAGTTACGCTCTTGGGACGACTGCAACTAATGAAAAACTGTTTTTT,CASSYALGTTATNEKLFF
-,TRBJ1-2,-,TRBV10-3,TGTGCCATCAGTGAGTCCATTACGGCCGCCACTAACTATGGCTACACCTTC,CAISESITAATNYGYTF
many,TRBJ2-2,-,TRBV10-1,TGCGCCAGCAGTGACACCTACCGAACCACCGGGGAGCTGTTTTTT,CASSDTYRTTGELFF
-,TRBJ1-1,-,TRBV15,TGTGCCACCAGCAAATCCGGGACGGTGAACACTGAAGCTTTCTTT,CATSKSGTVNTEAFF
-,TRBJ2-1,TRBD2,TRBV7-9,TGTGCCAGCAGTGGGGAGGGTGAGCAGTTCTTC,CASSGEGEQFF